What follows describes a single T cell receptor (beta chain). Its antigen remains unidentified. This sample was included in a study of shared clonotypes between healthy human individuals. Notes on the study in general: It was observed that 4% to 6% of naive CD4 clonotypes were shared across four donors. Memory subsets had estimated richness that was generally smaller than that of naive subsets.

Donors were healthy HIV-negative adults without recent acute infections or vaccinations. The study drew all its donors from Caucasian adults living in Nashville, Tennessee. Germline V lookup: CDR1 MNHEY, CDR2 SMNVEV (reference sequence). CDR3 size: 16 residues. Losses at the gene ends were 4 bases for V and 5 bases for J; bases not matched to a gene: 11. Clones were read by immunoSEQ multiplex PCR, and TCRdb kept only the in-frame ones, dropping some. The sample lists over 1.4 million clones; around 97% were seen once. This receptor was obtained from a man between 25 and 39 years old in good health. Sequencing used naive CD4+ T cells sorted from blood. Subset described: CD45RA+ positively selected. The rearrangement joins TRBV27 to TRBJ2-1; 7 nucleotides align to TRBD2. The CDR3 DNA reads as TGTGCCAGCAGTTCCACTGGGGGGGGATCGGACAATGAGCAGTTCTTC. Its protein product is CASSSTGGGSDNEQFF.